These 18 T cell receptor beta chains originate from one sample sequenced in a study of PD-1 blockade in classical Hodgkin lymphoma. Sequencing was performed with immunoSEQ multiplex PCR; in TCRdb, only in-frame clones are kept and a portion is missing. In the table there are 95,000 to 100,000 clones, about 89% of which are singletons. Each and every patient relapsed after autologous stem cell transplantation, and patients got differing brentuximab vedotin exposure. This specimen was peripheral blood mononuclear cells (PBMCs), taken before the second cycle of nivolumab. These receptors originate from a human donor with classical Hodgkin lymphoma.

This clone appeared once. The genes are TRBV5-4 and TRBJ1-3; possible D gene TRBD1, 6 bases. Trimming took off 4 bases at V and 0 bases at J, with 8 bases between the two ends. The CDR3 extends over 14 amino acids. The V gene's germline CDR1 is SGHNT and CDR2 YYREEE (reference sequence). In DNA form, the CDR3 reads TGTGCCAGCAGCCGGGACAACTCTGGAAACACCATATATTTT. Translation: CASSRDNSGNTIYF.

The chain carries TRBV9 and TRBJ2-7; D tentatively reads TRBD1 or TRBD2 (6 bases each). Germline CDR1 and CDR2: SGDLS and YYNGEE. The ends were cut back, 3 bases at V and 3 bases at J, with 16 bases in the middle. The CDR3 length is 15 residues. The CDR3 protein is CASSASHGGLYEQYF. The CDR3 nucleotides are TGTGCCAGCAGCGCTAGCCACGGGGGCCTCTACGAGCAGTACTTC.

As for this clone: Other DNA sequences in this sample translate to the same CDR3. V gene TRBV4-2 combines with J gene TRBJ2-5, with D perhaps TRBD2 (5 bases). The V and J ends lost 6 bases and 5 bases respectively, with 13 bases between them. The CDR3 length is 13 residues. Germline V lookup: CDR1 LGHNA, CDR2 YNFKEQ. CDR3 sequence (DNA): TGTGCCAGCAGTACACTAGTTCTTGAGACCCAGTACTTC. Translated, it gives CASSTLVLETQYF.

V and J are TRBV27 and TRBJ2-5; 7 nucleotides line up with TRBD1. CDR3 size: 18 residues. The V and J ends lost 0 bases and 2 bases, in that order; junction bases with no gene match: 12. Germline lookup yields CDR1 MNHEY and CDR2 SMNVEV (reference sequence). CDR3 nucleotides: TGTGCCAGCAGTTTATCCGGGCCCAGAGGGGGCATACAAGAGACCCAGTACTTC. Its protein product is CASSLSGPRGGIQETQYF.

The J gene is TRBJ1-1, the V gene TRBV19; no clear D gene. With 3 bases removed from V and 8 bases from J, the gap between germline ends came to 10 bases. In germline, CDR1 is LNHDA, CDR2 SQIVND (reference sequence). The CDR3 length is 12 residues. Here the CDR3 reads CASSIGLGEAFF. DNA of the CDR3: TGTGCCAGTAGTATCGGTTTGGGAGAAGCTTTCTTT.

This clone has only one observation. The chain has TRBV18 and TRBJ1-1, with no clear D. Trimming shortened V by 5 bases and J by 7 bases, and 8 bases separated the two germline ends. Per the germline V gene, CDR1 is KGHSH and CDR2 is LQKENI. The CDR3 covers 11 residues. DNA of the CDR3: TGTGCCAGCTCAGCACAGTTTGAAGCTTTCTTT. This codes for CASSAQFEAFF. Full variable domain (rest looked up from reference TRBV18 and TRBJ1-1): NAGVMQNPRHLVRRRGQEARLRCSPMKGHSHVYWYRQLPEEGLKFMVYLQKENIIDESGMPKERFSAEFPKEGPSILRIQQVVRGDSAAYFCASSAQFEAFFGQGTRLTVV.

This clone was found a few times. This chain links TRBV18 with TRBJ1-3; tentative D call: TRBD1 (6 bases). This CDR3 has 17 amino acids. The V and J ends lost 5 bases and 3 bases respectively, with 20 bases between them. Per the germline V gene, CDR1 is KGHSH and CDR2 is LQKENI. CDR3 nucleotide sequence: TGTGCCAGCTCATCAACCACATCAGGGGAGGGTGGAAACACCATATATTTT. Protein product: CASSSTTSGEGGNTIYF.

The rearrangement joins TRBV5-6 to TRBJ2-1, with D perhaps TRBD2 (5 bases). The CDR3 spans 14 residues. V lost 0 bases and J 6 bases, leaving 10 bases between the germline ends. Per the germline V gene, CDR1 is SGHDT and CDR2 is YYEEEE. The CDR3 loop reads CASSLVEAINEQFF. The CDR3 nucleotides read TGTGCCAGCAGCTTGGTGGAGGCCATCAATGAGCAGTTCTTC.

The chain uses TRBV19 and TRBJ1-2; TRBD1 agrees at 8 bases. Per germline, CDR1 LNHDA and CDR2 SQIVND (reference sequence). The CDR3 spans 14 residues. Trimming removed 8 bases from V and 7 bases from J; junction bases left unmatched: 12. CDR3: CASRPTDRAGGYTF. DNA of the CDR3: TGTGCCAGTCGCCCCACGGACAGGGCAGGTGGCTACACCTTC.

This clone qualifies as medium-sized. The rearrangement joins TRBV6-1 to TRBJ2-7; D gene unclear. The CDR3 contains 13 residues. V lost 5 bases to trimming and J lost 7 bases, with 15 bases between them. The germline V gene encodes CDR1 MNHNS and CDR2 SASEGT. Here the CDR3 DNA reads TGTGCCAGCAGTTCCGGCCCCTTAGGGGAGCAGTACTTC. Its translation is CASSSGPLGEQYF.

The chain employs TRBV29-1 and TRBJ1-1; a weak D match, TRBD1 (5 bases). The CDR3 is 13 residues long. CDR1 and CDR2 (germline): SQVTM, ANQGSEA. The V end was cut by 2 bases, the J end by 0 bases, with 7 bases between. The CDR3, as DNA: TGCAGCGTTGAACGAGGGGTGAACACTGAAGCTTTCTTT. Its protein product is CSVERGVNTEAFF.

The V gene is TRBV5-4, the J gene TRBJ2-2; 10 positions match TRBD2. There are 18 residues in the CDR3. Trimming at V came to 0 bases and at J to 1 base, leaving 6 bases not matched to a gene. CDR1 is SGHNT, CDR2 YYREEE, per germline (reference sequence). In DNA, the CDR3 is TGTGCCAGCAGCTTGGTTGGGACTAGCGTTAAGAACACCGGGGAGCTGTTTTTT. Encoded protein: CASSLVGTSVKNTGELFF.

On this clone itself: One end of the junction does not line up with germline, which may come from a read error. V is TRBV30 and J is TRBJ1-5; no firm D call. This CDR3 has 12 amino acids. The germline CDR1 and CDR2 sequences are GTSNPN and SVGIG (reference sequence). The CDR3 DNA follows: TGTGCCGGGAGACATAGCAATCAGCCCCAGCATTTT. It encodes CAGRHSNQPQHF.

The rearrangement uses TRBV2 and TRBJ1-5; D not resolved. In germline, CDR1 is SNHLY, CDR2 FYNNEI. This CDR3 region has 15 residues. V was pared by 2 bases and J by 4 bases, with 12 bases between. The CDR3 spells CASSEQYRLNQPQHF. The DNA of the CDR3 is TGTGCCAGCAGTGAACAGTATAGGTTAAATCAGCCCCAGCATTTT.

The gene calls are TRBV11-3 and TRBJ2-7, with 8 bases matching TRBD1. CDR3 length: 14 residues. J was trimmed by 6 bases and V by 5 bases; bases with no gene match: 9. Germline CDR1 SGHNT, CDR2 YENEEA. DNA for the CDR3: TGTGCCAGCAGCCCAAGACAGGGGTCCGGCGAGCAGTACTTC. Its protein is CASSPRQGSGEQYF.

The chain is built from TRBV15 and TRBJ2-7; D perhaps matches TRBD2 (7 bases). CDR3 length: 15 amino acids. Trimming shortened V by 0 bases and J by 6 bases, and 15 bases separated the two germline ends. Germline CDR1 LNHNV, CDR2 YYDKDF (reference sequence). DNA of the CDR3: TGTGCCACCAGCAGAGATCAAGGGGGGGCTGGCGAGCAGTACTTC. It is translated as CATSRDQGGAGEQYF.

The chain recombines TRBV18 with TRBJ1-1; perhaps TRBD1 as D (5 bases). The CDR3 consists of 17 residues. Trimming pared 2 bases from V and 3 bases from J, leaving 19 bases between. CDR1 and CDR2 from the germline V gene are KGHSH and LQKENI. The CDR3 spells CASSPGRGGGQDTEAFF. The CDR3 DNA reads as TGTGCCAGCTCACCAGGCCGCGGGGGTGGGCAGGACACTGAAGCTTTCTTT.

The chain has TRBV30 and TRBJ2-7, with D unclear. Trimming left V 0 bases short and J 3 bases short, with 12 bases between. Per the germline V gene, CDR1 is GTSNPN and CDR2 is SVGIG (reference sequence). The CDR3 runs 14 residues. Here the CDR3 DNA reads TGTGCCTGGAGTGTAGGACCGACCTTCTACGAGCAGTACTTC. Its protein is CAWSVGPTFYEQYF. Full variable domain (remainder filled in from reference TRBV30 and TRBJ2-7): SQTIHQWPATLVQPVGSPLSLECTVEGTSNPNLYWYRQAAGRGLQLLFYSVGIGQISSEVPQNLSASRPQDRQFILSSKKLLLSDSGFYLCAWSVGPTFYEQYFGPGTRLTVT.